The 31 T cell receptor beta chains below all came from one sample that was sequenced in a study of shared clonotypes between healthy human individuals. Generated by immunoSEQ multiplex PCR, the TCRdb table keeps only in-frame clones and is missing some. The sample consists of millions of clones, 85% to 95% of them appearing once. The sequencing sample was made of naive CD4+ T cells sorted from blood. Subset given: CD45RA+ positively selected. The receptors originated from a man between 18 and 35 years old in good health.

This chain joins TRBV2 and TRBJ2-3; 7 bases agree with TRBD1. Trimming removed 6 bases from V and 4 bases from J; junction bases left unmatched: 4. Looked up from germline, CDR1 is SNHLY and CDR2 is FYNNEI. The length of the CDR3 is 13 residues. Here the CDR3 reads CASRGGGPDTQYF. The CDR3 DNA sequence: TGTGCCAGCAGAGGGGGCGGCCCAGATACGCAGTATTTT.

The rearrangement links TRBV7-3 to TRBJ2-3; the D gene could be TRBD1 or TRBD2 (6 bases each). The CDR3 contains 13 residues. The V end was cut by 4 bases, the J end by 6 bases, with 11 bases between. Germline lookup yields CDR1 SGHTA and CDR2 FQGTGA. The DNA of the CDR3 is TGTGCCAGCAGCTCGGGGGCCGGCGATACGCAGTATTTT. Encoded protein: CASSSGAGDTQYF.

For this clone: At the DNA level, this CDR3 is encoded by other sequences in the same sample as well. This chain uses TRBV7-9 with TRBJ1-2, with D unclear. Deletions cut 3 bases from V and 2 bases from J, with 7 bases between. Per germline, CDR1 SEHNR and CDR2 FQNEAQ (reference sequence). The CDR3 has 13 residues. This CDR3 is CASSFGQNYGYTF. CDR3 coding DNA: TGTGCCAGCAGCTTCGGTCAGAACTATGGCTACACCTTC.

CDR3: CASSNVGTGYGYTF. As DNA, the CDR3 is TGTGCCAGCAGTAACGTGGGGACAGGCTATGGCTACACCTTC. This chain uses TRBV6-5 with TRBJ1-2, with 8 bases lining up with TRBD1. The CDR3 has 14 residues. With V trimmed by 5 bases and J by 4 bases, 6 bases remained unmatched. In germline, CDR1 is MNHEY, CDR2 SVGAGI.

V usage is TRBV19 and J usage is TRBJ1-6; D unresolved. V dropped 5 bases and J dropped 9 bases, with 11 bases sitting between them. CDR3 length: 13 residues. The germline gives CDR1 LNHDA, CDR2 SQIVND (reference sequence). The CDR3 DNA follows: TGTGCCAGTAGTCCGGACCGTCGTTCACCCCTCCACTTT. This sequence encodes CASSPDRRSPLHF.

V and J are TRBV19 and TRBJ2-1; 13 nucleotides agree with TRBD2. The ends lost 5 bases at V and 14 bases at J; junction bases unmatched: 12. This CDR3 is 15 amino acids long. Germline values: CDR1 LNHDA, CDR2 SQIVND (reference sequence). The CDR3 here is CASSAGTSGAIQEFF. For the CDR3, the DNA is TGTGCCAGTAGTGCCGGGACTAGCGGGGCAATTCAGGAGTTCTTC.

J is TRBJ2-1 and V is TRBV25-1, with 10 bases that match TRBD1. V shed 9 bases, J shed 2 bases, and the junction held 1 base outside the gene matches. This CDR3 spans 13 amino acids. Germline V gene lookup returns CDR1 MGHDK and CDR2 SYGVNS. The CDR3 is CASGQGAYNEQFF. The DNA of the CDR3 is TGTGCCAGTGGACAGGGGGCCTACAATGAGCAGTTCTTC. The whole variable domain, filled in from reference TRBV25-1 and TRBJ2-1, reads EADIYQTPRYLVIGTGKKITLECSQTMGHDKMYWYQQDPGMELHLIHYSYGVNSTEKGDLSSESTVSRIRTEHFPLTLESARPSHTSQYLCASGQGAYNEQFFGPGTRLTVL.

The chain recombines TRBV7-9 with TRBJ1-3; 11 nucleotides line up with TRBD1. Trimming cost V 5 bases and J 0 bases; bases outside gene matches: 12. The CDR3 sequence is 19 residues long. Germline-derived CDR1 and CDR2 are SEHNR and FQNEAQ (reference sequence). For the CDR3, the DNA is TGTGCCAGCAGCCCCGGGACAGGGGGACCTCTCGGCTCTGGAAACACCATATATTTT. Translating it yields CASSPGTGGPLGSGNTIYF.

The chain couples TRBV6-1 to TRBJ2-5; D unclear. This CDR3 contains 12 residues. CDR1 MNHNS and CDR2 SASEGT come from the germline V gene. The V gene lost 7 bases and the J gene lost 7 bases, with 13 bases spanning the gap. The CDR3 DNA sequence: TGTGCCAGCACGGGTAGCTCTGGGACCCAGTACTTC. It is translated as CASTGSSGTQYF.

V usage is TRBV2 and J usage is TRBJ2-3; D is uncertain. V lost 4 bases and J lost 0, with 14 bases in between. Germline V lookup: CDR1 SNHLY, CDR2 FYNNEI. The CDR3 loop spans 16 amino acids. CDR3 in DNA: TGTGCCAGCAGTGTGGAAAGAGTCTCTAGCACAGATACGCAGTATTTT. Its protein product is CASSVERVSSTDTQYF.

J is TRBJ1-4 and V is TRBV4-1; 8 bases align to TRBD1. V was clipped by 6 bases and J by 5 bases; unmatched bases: 5. The CDR3 has 14 amino acids. From germline, CDR1 is MGHRA and CDR2 YSYEKL. The CDR3 DNA follows: TGCGCCAGCAGAACTGGACAGGGAAATGAAAAACTGTTTTTT. Protein: CASRTGQGNEKLFF.

The chain recombines TRBV28 with TRBJ1-6, with TRBD1 matching 8 bases. The CDR3 is 15 residues long. The J segment lost 10 bases and the V segment lost 5 bases, leaving 10 bases of the junction unmatched. The germline CDR1 and CDR2 sequences are MDHEN and SYDVKM. The CDR3 spells CASSPGQGKASPLHF. The CDR3 DNA sequence: TGTGCCAGCAGTCCCGGACAGGGAAAAGCGTCACCCCTCCACTTT.

In regard to this clone: This sample includes further DNA sequences coding for the same CDR3. This sequence joins TRBV2 and TRBJ2-7; D gene uncertain. The CDR3 consists of 13 residues. Germline V gives CDR1 SNHLY, CDR2 FYNNEI. V gave up 5 bases and J gave up 3 bases, with 11 bases separating them. CDR3 nucleotide sequence: TGTGCCAGCAGTAGACAAGTGAGCTACGAGCAGTACTTC. Translation gives CASSRQVSYEQYF.

This chain joins TRBV6-1 and TRBJ1-6; 7 bases fit TRBD1. Germline V gene data show CDR1 as MNHNS and CDR2 as SASEGT. The CDR3 extends over 15 amino acids. The J segment lost 10 bases and the V segment lost 1 base, leaving 7 bases of the junction unmatched. The CDR3 sequence: CASSEEAGGISPLHF. The CDR3 nucleotides are TGTGCCAGCAGTGAAGAGGCAGGGGGGATCTCACCCCTCCACTTT.

This clone has only one observation. The V and J genes are TRBV19 and TRBJ2-1, with TRBD1 matching over 9 bases. V gave up 5 bases and J gave up 4 bases; unmatched junction bases: 9. CDR1 and CDR2 from the germline V gene are LNHDA and SQIVND (reference sequence). The CDR3 is made up of 16 amino acids. Here the CDR3 reads CASSPGQGNTYNEQFF. The DNA for the CDR3 is TGTGCCAGTAGTCCCGGACAGGGGAATACTTACAATGAGCAGTTCTTC.

The chain recombines TRBV4-3 with TRBJ2-5; D is perhaps TRBD1 or TRBD2 (6 bases each). This CDR3 is 16 amino acids long. Germline loops: CDR1 LGHNA, CDR2 YSLEER. The V end lost 1 base, the J end lost 3 bases, and 15 bases lay between the germline ends. As DNA, the CDR3 is TGCGCCAGCAGCCAAGTACGGGGGCTTTCAGAAGAGACCCAGTACTTC. The encoded protein is CASSQVRGLSEETQYF.

V is TRBV7-3 and J is TRBJ2-3, with D perhaps assigned TRBD1 or TRBD2 (5 bases each). The CDR3 contains 16 residues. Per germline, CDR1 SGHTA and CDR2 FQGTGA. Trimming cost V 6 bases and J 2 bases, with 18 bases left between them. The CDR3: CASRLPSGQDTDTQYF. The CDR3 DNA reads TGTGCCAGCAGGTTACCGTCGGGGCAGGACACAGATACGCAGTATTTT.

The gene calls are TRBV11-2 and TRBJ2-1, with D hard to call. Trimming removed 1 base from V and 5 bases from J, with 15 bases in between. The V gene's germline CDR1 is SGHAT and CDR2 FQNNGV. The CDR3 is made up of 16 amino acids. CDR3 sequence: CASSLAVLRNNNEQFF. DNA for the CDR3: TGTGCCAGCAGCTTAGCAGTGCTCAGGAACAACAATGAGCAGTTCTTC.

V is TRBV29-1 and J is TRBJ2-4; 10 bases align to TRBD2. With 7 bases clipped from V and 11 bases from J, the junction kept 11 bases outside the gene matches. Germline assignment: CDR1 SQVTM and CDR2 ANQGSEA. The CDR3 length is 13 residues. CDR3 nucleotides: TGCAGCGCCGACTCCGGGACTAGCGCCTTTCAGTACTTC. Encoded protein: CSADSGTSAFQYF.

The genes are TRBV9 and TRBJ2-7; possibly TRBD1 or TRBD2 for D (5 bases each). V lost 0 bases, J lost 6 bases, and 13 bases lay in between. The CDR3 sequence is 14 residues long. Germline CDR1 and CDR2: SGDLS and YYNGEE. DNA for the CDR3: TGTGCCAGCAGCGTAGGGCCCTCCGGGACCGAGCAGTACTTC. Protein sequence: CASSVGPSGTEQYF.

CDR3 protein: CAISGDDTQYF. CDR3 in DNA: TGTGCCATCAGTGGAGACGATACGCAGTATTTT. J is TRBJ2-3 and V is TRBV10-3; D is undetermined. Germline V CDR1 and CDR2: ENHRY, SYGVKD. Trimming stripped 4 bases from V and 6 bases from J, with 5 bases between. CDR3 size: 11 residues.

This clone was observed a single time. The chain combines TRBV5-1 with TRBJ2-1; either TRBD1 or TRBD2 may supply D (5 bases each). The CDR3 has 16 amino acids. V lost 1 base and J lost 2, with 13 bases in between. Germline V lookup: CDR1 SGHRS, CDR2 YFSETQ. Here the CDR3 reads CASSLTGRAAYNEQFF. CDR3 bases: TGCGCCAGCAGCTTGACGGGGCGGGCGGCCTACAATGAGCAGTTCTTC.

The gene calls are TRBV5-1 and TRBJ2-7, with 9 bases fitting TRBD1. The CDR3 loop spans 16 amino acids. CDR1 is SGHRS and CDR2 is YFSETQ in the germline V gene. V dropped 4 bases and J dropped 7; count of bases not matched to a gene: 15. CDR3: CASSPGTGTGNREQYF. DNA of the CDR3: TGCGCCAGCAGCCCAGGCACCGGGACAGGGAATCGGGAGCAGTACTTC.

This clone came up once. The CDR3 is CASSGTGPGELFF. CDR3 sequence (DNA): TGTGCCAGCAGCGGGACAGGTCCCGGGGAGCTGTTTTTT. The chain combines TRBV5-4 with TRBJ2-2; 8 bases agree with TRBD1. The germline CDR1 and CDR2 sequences are SGHNT and YYREEE (reference sequence). The CDR3 contains 13 residues. V was clipped by 4 bases and J by 6 bases; unmatched bases: 2.

The V call is TRBV30, the J call TRBJ2-5, with D possibly matching TRBD2 (7 bases). The CDR3 totals 13 residues. The V end was cut by 3 bases, the J end by 3 bases, with 11 bases between. Looked up from germline, CDR1 is GTSNPN and CDR2 is SVGIG (reference sequence). The CDR3 DNA follows: TGTGCCTGGAGCCAGGGGACTAAAGAGACCCAGTACTTC. Translated, it gives CAWSQGTKETQYF. Using reference TRBV30 and TRBJ2-5 for the parts outside the CDR3, the full variable domain is SQTIHQWPATLVQPVGSPLSLECTVEGTSNPNLYWYRQAAGRGLQLLFYSVGIGQISSEVPQNLSASRPQDRQFILSSKKLLLSDSGFYLCAWSQGTKETQYFGPGTRLLVL.

The V gene is TRBV5-1, the J gene TRBJ2-5; 8 nucleotides agree with TRBD1. Germline CDR1 and CDR2: SGHRS and YFSETQ. The length of the CDR3 is 12 residues. V lost 7 bases, J lost 5 bases, and 4 bases stayed unmatched. This CDR3 is CASGQGLETQYF. For the CDR3, the DNA is TGCGCCAGCGGACAGGGATTGGAGACCCAGTACTTC.

The V gene is TRBV5-6, the J gene TRBJ2-7; TRBD1 aligns across 9 bases. Germline trimming cut 4 bases from V and 6 bases from J; bases unmatched to any gene: 5. CDR1 SGHDT and CDR2 YYEEEE come from the germline V gene. This CDR3 has 13 amino acids. The CDR3 loop is CASSRGQGFEQYF. For the CDR3, the DNA is TGTGCCAGCAGCCGCGGACAGGGGTTCGAGCAGTACTTC.

The J gene is TRBJ2-7, the V gene TRBV19; 8 bases fit TRBD1. The germline gives CDR1 LNHDA, CDR2 SQIVND (reference sequence). The V and J ends lost 3 bases and 6 bases, in that order; junction bases with no gene match: 13. The CDR3 runs 16 residues. CDR3 nucleotide sequence: TGTGCCAGTAGTATTTCCCAGGGGGCGCGGTTCGGCGAGCAGTACTTC. This encodes CASSISQGARFGEQYF.

The genes are TRBV6-5 and TRBJ2-7, with no clear D. Germline CDR1 and CDR2: MNHEY and SVGAGI. The length of the CDR3 is 14 residues. V was clipped by 6 bases and J by 2 bases, with 14 bases between them. The CDR3 DNA reads as TGTGCCAGCAGGAGAGGAGCGAAAACCTACGAGCAGTACTTC. This gives the protein CASRRGAKTYEQYF.

The chain is built from TRBV10-3 and TRBJ2-5, with 8 nucleotides matching TRBD2. Germline CDR1 and CDR2: ENHRY and SYGVKD. The length of the CDR3 is 16 residues. V was pared by 0 bases and J by 2 bases, with 5 bases of the junction left unmatched. CDR3 DNA sequence: TGTGCCATCAGTGAGTCAACTAGCGGAACGCAAGAGACCCAGTACTTC. This translates into CAISESTSGTQETQYF.

The chain couples TRBV4-1 to TRBJ1-2; 8 bases agree with TRBD1. Germline CDR1 reads MGHRA; CDR2 reads YSYEKL. The V segment lost 1 base and the J segment 7 bases; nucleotides outside the gene matches: 11. This CDR3 has 16 amino acids. The CDR3 loop reads CASSQVGQGARSGYTF. As DNA, the CDR3 is TGCGCCAGCAGCCAAGTCGGTCAGGGGGCCCGTTCTGGCTACACCTTC.